The 6 T cell receptor beta chains in this list originate from one sample, sequenced in a study of regulatory T cells in long-lasting Graves disease. Researchers made TCR beta libraries by using iRepertoire HTBI primers and running Arm-PCR on CDR3 regions. MiXCR, run by TCRdb on the multiplex PCR reads, gives a single entry per CDR3 protein. The sample shows 250,000 to 300,000 distinct CDR3 sequences, about 20% of them seen only once. This sample's time point: newly diagnosed GD, antithyroid drugs for less than 3 months. Construction of the TCR library relied on RNA isolated from PBMCs. The same specimen was also included in a second study, on T cells in Graves' hyperthyroidism and ophthalmopathy.

The source material was peripheral blood mononuclear cells (PBMCs), sampled at new diagnosis, from a patient treated with antithyroid drugs. The receptors originated from a woman in her 30s with Graves disease.

This clonotype has at least ten counts. The chain employs TRBV9 and TRBJ2-3; D gene uncertain. Trimming cost V 0 bases and J 0 bases, with 5 bases left between them. The CDR3 has 14 amino acids. Germline V gives CDR1 SGDLS, CDR2 YYNGEE. The CDR3 region has the DNA TGTGCCAGCAGCGTAGTTTCCAGCACAGATACGCAGTATTTT. Its protein product is CASSVVSSTDTQYF.

Ten or more counts support this clonotype. This chain links TRBV20-1 with TRBJ1-4; 7 nucleotides line up with TRBD1. Germline CDR1 reads DFQATT; CDR2 reads SNEGSKA (reference sequence). The CDR3 covers 12 residues. The CDR3 here is CSAGQWNGKLFF. CDR3 in DNA: TGCAGCGCGGGACAGTGGAACGGAAAACTGTTTTTT.

On this clonotype itself: This probably arose from a read error, given a far larger clone one base away. CDR3 bases: TGTACCAGCAGCTTATTACTAGTAGAGACCCAGTACTTC. Translation: CTSSLLLVETQYF. This chain links TRBV7-3 with TRBJ2-5; D possibly corresponds to TRBD2 (5 bases). From germline, CDR1 is SGHTA and CDR2 FQGTGA. The length of the CDR3 is 13 residues.

The rearrangement uses TRBV7-9 and TRBJ1-2; 7 nucleotides match TRBD1. The junction had 19 bases not matched to a gene; V was cut back by 5 bases and J by 4 bases. The CDR3 extends over 18 amino acids. CDR1 SEHNR and CDR2 FQNEAQ come from the germline V gene (reference sequence). The chain's CDR3 is CASSTMGTGTEDFYGYTF. CDR3 DNA: TGTGCCAGCAGCACCATGGGAACCGGGACAGAAGATTTCTATGGCTACACCTTC.

As for this clonotype: Germline is not matched at one junction end, which may reflect a read error. V is TRBV6-1 and J is TRBJ1-1, with 7 bases fitting TRBD1. The CDR3 is 14 amino acids. The germline CDR1 and CDR2 sequences are MNHNS and SASEGT. The CDR3 nucleotides are TGTGCCAGCACCTTAGGGGGCATGAACACTGCAGCTTTCTTT. Its translation: CASTLGGMNTAAFF.

The chain has TRBV12-3 or TRBV12-4 and TRBJ2-1; 9 positions agree with TRBD2. V trimming: 6 bases; J trimming: 0 bases; junction bases outside the gene matches: 15. CDR3 length: 19 amino acids. CDR3 nucleotide sequence: TGTGCCAGCAGCTTACGACCAGCGGGGGGCCTTAGCTCCTACAATGAGCAGTTCTTC. It encodes CASSLRPAGGLSSYNEQFF.